A single sample gave rise to the 23 T cell receptor beta chains below, sequenced in a study of T cells in narcolepsy. Only in-frame clones appear in the TCRdb table, and some are missing; sequencing was by immunoSEQ multiplex PCR. The sample lists about 27,000 clones; approximately 80% were seen once. The specimen sequenced was CD45RA- memory CD4+ T cells from PBMCs. All receptors derive from a human donor with narcolepsy.

The chain has TRBV5-4 and TRBJ1-2; weak D call: TRBD1 (6 bases). Germline loops: CDR1 SGHNT, CDR2 YYREEE (reference sequence). This CDR3 has 14 amino acids. V was clipped by 0 bases and J by 7 bases, with 13 bases between them. The CDR3 region has the DNA TGTGCCAGCAGCTTGGGACAGGTAATCCGTGGCTACACCTTC. Its translation: CASSLGQVIRGYTF.

This chain links TRBV19 with TRBJ1-2; 9 positions match TRBD1. V shed 5 bases, J shed 7 bases, and the junction held 8 bases outside the gene matches. This CDR3 is 14 amino acids long. In germline, CDR1 is LNHDA, CDR2 SQIVND (reference sequence). DNA of the CDR3: TGTGCCAGTAGTGCCACAGGGGGCGCCGGTGGCTACACCTTC. Encoded protein: CASSATGGAGGYTF.

The chain uses TRBV29-1 and TRBJ2-7; 7 nucleotides agree with TRBD1. The CDR3 consists of 12 residues. From germline, CDR1 is SQVTM and CDR2 ANQGSEA. The V gene end was trimmed by 3 bases and the J gene end by 6 bases; junction bases not matched to a gene: 5. Here the CDR3 DNA reads TGCAGCGTTGAGAGGGACAGAGGCGAGCAGTACTTC. This codes for CSVERDRGEQYF.

This clone was counted only a few times. The rearrangement links TRBV6-5 to TRBJ1-3; D is ambiguous. Per germline, CDR1 MNHEY and CDR2 SVGAGI. Deletions cut 0 bases from V and 3 bases from J, with 9 bases between. This CDR3 is built from 15 residues. In DNA form, the CDR3 reads TGTGCCAGCAGTTACTCGTCGCAGCGTGGAAACACCATATATTTT. It yields the protein CASSYSSQRGNTIYF.

The chain combines TRBV5-1 with TRBJ1-1, with 7 bases fitting TRBD1. The ends lost 0 bases at V and 3 bases at J; junction bases unmatched: 2. The CDR3 contains 14 residues. Germline values: CDR1 SGHRS, CDR2 YFSETQ. As DNA, the CDR3 is TGCGCCAGCAGCTTGGTAGGGGGCCACACTGAAGCTTTCTTT. Translation: CASSLVGGHTEAFF.

The chain combines TRBV15 with TRBJ2-5, with TRBD1 as a possible D gene (5 bases). Germline V gene sequence: CDR1 LNHNV, CDR2 YYDKDF (reference sequence). V was clipped by 0 bases and J by 5 bases, with 7 bases between them. The CDR3 sequence is 13 residues long. The CDR3 bases are TGTGCCACCAGCAGAGACTCAGGGGAGACCCAGTACTTC. As protein: CATSRDSGETQYF.

The gene calls are TRBV7-7 and TRBJ2-5; D unresolved. Trimming removed 2 bases at V and 4 bases at J, with 5 bases between. The CDR3 has 12 residues. Germline CDR1 reads SSHAT; CDR2 reads FNYEAQ (reference sequence). The CDR3 DNA reads TGTGCCAGCAGCTTATCTGGAGAGACCCAGTACTTC. Translating it yields CASSLSGETQYF.

This rearrangement joins TRBV7-8 to TRBJ1-1; the match to TRBD1 covers 7 bases. From germline, CDR1 is SGHVS and CDR2 FQNEAQ. The CDR3 length is 14 residues. The V segment lost 5 bases and the J segment 0 bases; nucleotides outside the gene matches: 3. The CDR3 reads CASSRDRLNTEAFF. The CDR3 region has the DNA TGTGCCAGCAGCAGGGACAGATTGAACACTGAAGCTTTCTTT.

CDR3 amino acids: CASSLLSGGGGIQYF. CDR3 bases: TGTGCCAGCAGCCTACTTAGCGGGGGGGGCGGCATTCAGTACTTC. The chain links TRBV6-1 to TRBJ2-4, with 11 bases aligning to TRBD2. The V gene's germline CDR1 is MNHNS and CDR2 SASEGT. CDR3 size: 15 residues. J gave up 9 bases and V 6 bases, and 10 bases lay outside the gene matches.

The V and J genes are TRBV4-2 and TRBJ1-1; 7 bases align to TRBD1. Germline V gene data show CDR1 as LGHNA and CDR2 as YNFKEQ. V was clipped by 0 bases and J by 6 bases; unmatched bases: 1. CDR3 size: 13 residues. The CDR3 is CASSQDQGAEAFF. The CDR3 region has the DNA TGTGCCAGCAGCCAAGATCAGGGGGCTGAAGCTTTCTTT.

This sequence joins TRBV18 and TRBJ2-2, with TRBD1 matching 10 bases. J was trimmed by 7 bases and V by 2 bases; bases with no gene match: 4. Germline assignment: CDR1 KGHSH and CDR2 LQKENI. This CDR3 contains 15 residues. The DNA of the CDR3 is TGTGCCAGCTCACCAGGGACAGGGGCGGACGGGGAGCTGTTTTTT. This encodes CASSPGTGADGELFF.

V is TRBV19 and J is TRBJ1-1, with TRBD1 matching over 9 bases. V was clipped by 4 bases and J by 1 base; unmatched bases: 4. The germline V gene encodes CDR1 LNHDA and CDR2 SQIVND (reference sequence). There are 15 residues in the CDR3. The CDR3 loop is CASSTPTGGNTEAFF. The CDR3, as DNA: TGTGCCAGTAGTACCCCGACAGGGGGGAACACTGAAGCTTTCTTT.

CDR3 loop: CASSLDSPGMAEQFF. As DNA, the CDR3 is TGCGCCAGCAGCTTGGATAGTCCCGGGATGGCTGAGCAGTTCTTC. V and J are TRBV5-1 and TRBJ2-1; D is possibly TRBD2 (5 bases). From germline, CDR1 is SGHRS and CDR2 YFSETQ. V shed 0 bases and J shed 9 bases, with 16 bases lying between them. The CDR3 is 15 residues long.

There are a few counts of this clone. The J gene is TRBJ2-5, the V gene TRBV7-9; 9 bases align to TRBD1. The ends lost 5 bases at V and 3 bases at J; junction bases unmatched: 7. The CDR3 is 15 residues long. Germline CDR1 SEHNR, CDR2 FQNEAQ (reference sequence). The chain's CDR3 is CASSAGQGTKETQYF. The CDR3 DNA follows: TGTGCCAGCAGCGCCGGACAGGGGACTAAAGAGACCCAGTACTTC.

The chain is built from TRBV11-2 and TRBJ1-2; 9 bases are a match to TRBD1. This CDR3 comprises 15 residues. The germline V gene encodes CDR1 SGHAT and CDR2 FQNNGV. V trimming: 2 bases; J trimming: 4 bases; junction bases outside the gene matches: 5. The CDR3 DNA sequence: TGTGCCAGCAGCTTATCGACAGGGGGTGGCTATGGCTACACCTTC. The encoded protein is CASSLSTGGGYGYTF.

This clone was picked up one time. The chain is built from TRBV19 and TRBJ1-2; no definite D call. V was clipped by 5 bases and J by 4 bases, with 23 bases between them. This CDR3 region has 17 residues. Germline assignment: CDR1 LNHDA and CDR2 SQIVND (reference sequence). CDR3 amino acids: CASSLSGVGGTVYGYTF. In nucleotides, the CDR3 is TGTGCCAGTAGTCTTTCGGGCGTTGGAGGAACGGTCTATGGCTACACCTTC.

CDR3 sequence reads: CASSFSMNTEAFF. CDR3 nucleotide sequence: TGTGCCAGCAGCTTCAGTATGAACACTGAAGCTTTCTTT. The V call is TRBV7-8, the J call TRBJ1-1; D remains unclear. Trimming pared 3 bases from V and 0 bases from J, leaving 5 bases between. The length of the CDR3 is 13 residues. Germline-derived CDR1 and CDR2 are SGHVS and FQNEAQ.

The CDR3 sequence is CASSSRTSGGANTQYF. For the CDR3, the DNA is TGTGCCAGCAGCTCCAGGACTAGCGGGGGGGCGAATACGCAGTATTTT. This sequence joins TRBV7-2 and TRBJ2-3; 15 nucleotides line up with TRBD2. J gave up 7 bases and V 4 bases, and 6 bases lay outside the gene matches. The CDR3 is made up of 16 amino acids. Germline assignment: CDR1 SGHTA and CDR2 FQGNSA.

This clone came up once. V gene TRBV6-1 combines with J gene TRBJ2-6; D gene uncertain. Germline values: CDR1 MNHNS, CDR2 SASEGT. The CDR3 is 14 residues long. Trimming cost V 5 bases and J 2 bases, with 7 bases left between them. The CDR3 spells CASSTQPGANVLTF. DNA of the CDR3: TGTGCCAGCAGTACGCAGCCTGGGGCCAACGTCCTGACTTTC.

This sequence joins TRBV5-4 and TRBJ2-2, with a weak D call TRBD1 (5 bases). Trimming removed 0 bases from V and 1 base from J, with 10 bases in between. The CDR3 sequence is 16 residues long. CDR1 SGHNT and CDR2 YYREEE come from the germline V gene (reference sequence). CDR3 sequence: CASSLGLGQNTGELFF. The CDR3 DNA reads TGTGCCAGCAGCTTGGGTCTAGGACAGAACACCGGGGAGCTGTTTTTT.

V and J are TRBV6-5 and TRBJ1-6; D gene ambiguous. With 6 bases removed from V and 0 bases from J, the gap between germline ends came to 6 bases. The CDR3 totals 14 residues. The V gene's germline CDR1 is MNHEY and CDR2 SVGAGI. CDR3 sequence: CASRRSSYNSPLHF. The CDR3 DNA is TGTGCCAGCAGGAGAAGCTCCTATAATTCACCCCTCCACTTT.

The chain employs TRBV18 and TRBJ2-1, with 9 bases that match TRBD1. This CDR3 is built from 15 residues. Germline values: CDR1 KGHSH, CDR2 LQKENI. J gave up 3 bases and V 4 bases, and 4 bases lay outside the gene matches. CDR3 protein: CASSLGQGLYNEQFF. The CDR3 DNA follows: TGTGCCAGCTCACTGGGACAGGGTCTCTACAATGAGCAGTTCTTC.

This clone has only a few counts. This chain joins TRBV19 and TRBJ2-7, with D possibly being TRBD1 (6 bases). There are 15 residues in the CDR3. Trimming shortened V by 4 bases and J by 1 base, and 14 bases separated the two germline ends. The V gene's germline CDR1 is LNHDA and CDR2 SQIVND (reference sequence). CDR3 nucleotides: TGTGCCAGTAGTACCGGACAGACTGTTTCCTACGAGCAGTACTTC. It yields the protein CASSTGQTVSYEQYF.